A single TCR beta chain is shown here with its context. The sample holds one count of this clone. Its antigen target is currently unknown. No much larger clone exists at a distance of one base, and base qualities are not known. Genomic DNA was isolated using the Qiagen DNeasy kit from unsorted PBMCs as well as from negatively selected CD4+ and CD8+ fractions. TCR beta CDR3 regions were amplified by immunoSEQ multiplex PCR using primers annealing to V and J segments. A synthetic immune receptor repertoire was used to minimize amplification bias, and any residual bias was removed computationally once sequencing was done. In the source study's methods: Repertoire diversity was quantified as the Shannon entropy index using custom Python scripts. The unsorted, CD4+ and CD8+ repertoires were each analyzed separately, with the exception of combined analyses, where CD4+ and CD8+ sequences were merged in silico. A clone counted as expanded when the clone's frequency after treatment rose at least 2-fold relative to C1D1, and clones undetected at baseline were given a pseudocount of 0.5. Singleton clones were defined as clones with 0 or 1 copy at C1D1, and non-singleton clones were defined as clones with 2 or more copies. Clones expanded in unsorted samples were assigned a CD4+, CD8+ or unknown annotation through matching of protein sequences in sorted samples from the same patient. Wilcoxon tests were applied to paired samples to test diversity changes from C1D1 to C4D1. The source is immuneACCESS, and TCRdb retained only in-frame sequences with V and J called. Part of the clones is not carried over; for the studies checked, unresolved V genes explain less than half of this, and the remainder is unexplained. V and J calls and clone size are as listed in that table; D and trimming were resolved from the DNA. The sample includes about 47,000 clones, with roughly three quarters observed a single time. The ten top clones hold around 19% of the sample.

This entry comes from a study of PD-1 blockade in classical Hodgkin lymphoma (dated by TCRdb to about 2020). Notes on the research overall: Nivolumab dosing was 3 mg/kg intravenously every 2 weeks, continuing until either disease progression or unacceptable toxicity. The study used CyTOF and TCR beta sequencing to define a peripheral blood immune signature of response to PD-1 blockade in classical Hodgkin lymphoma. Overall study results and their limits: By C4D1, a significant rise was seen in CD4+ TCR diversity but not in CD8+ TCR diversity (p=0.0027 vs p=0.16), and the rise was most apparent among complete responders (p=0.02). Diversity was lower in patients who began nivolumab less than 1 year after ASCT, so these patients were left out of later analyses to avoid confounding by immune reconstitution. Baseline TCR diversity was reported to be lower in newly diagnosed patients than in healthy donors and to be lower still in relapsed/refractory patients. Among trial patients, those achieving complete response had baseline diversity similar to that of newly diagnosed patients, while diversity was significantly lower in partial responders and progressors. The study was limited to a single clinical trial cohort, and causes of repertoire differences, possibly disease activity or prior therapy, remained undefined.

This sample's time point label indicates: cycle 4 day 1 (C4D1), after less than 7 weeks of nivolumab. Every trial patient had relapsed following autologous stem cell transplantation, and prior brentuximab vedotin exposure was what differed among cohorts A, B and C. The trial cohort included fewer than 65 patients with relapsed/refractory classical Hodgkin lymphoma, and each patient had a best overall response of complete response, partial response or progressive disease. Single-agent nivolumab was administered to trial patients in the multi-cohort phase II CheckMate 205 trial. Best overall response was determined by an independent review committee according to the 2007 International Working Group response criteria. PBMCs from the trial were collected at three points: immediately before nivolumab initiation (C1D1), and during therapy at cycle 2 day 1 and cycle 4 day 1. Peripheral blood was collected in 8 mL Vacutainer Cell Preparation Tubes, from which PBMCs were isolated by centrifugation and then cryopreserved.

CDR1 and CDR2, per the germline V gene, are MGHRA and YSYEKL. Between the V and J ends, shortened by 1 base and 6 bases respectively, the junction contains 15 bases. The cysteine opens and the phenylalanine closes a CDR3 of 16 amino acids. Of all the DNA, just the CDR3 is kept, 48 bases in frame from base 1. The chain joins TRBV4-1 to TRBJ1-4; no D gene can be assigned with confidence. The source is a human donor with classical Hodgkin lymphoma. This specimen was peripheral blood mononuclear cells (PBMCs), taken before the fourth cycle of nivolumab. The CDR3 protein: CASSQAHGVADEKLFF. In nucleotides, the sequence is TGCGCCAGCAGCCAAGCTCACGGGGTAGCGGATGAAAAACTGTTTTTT.